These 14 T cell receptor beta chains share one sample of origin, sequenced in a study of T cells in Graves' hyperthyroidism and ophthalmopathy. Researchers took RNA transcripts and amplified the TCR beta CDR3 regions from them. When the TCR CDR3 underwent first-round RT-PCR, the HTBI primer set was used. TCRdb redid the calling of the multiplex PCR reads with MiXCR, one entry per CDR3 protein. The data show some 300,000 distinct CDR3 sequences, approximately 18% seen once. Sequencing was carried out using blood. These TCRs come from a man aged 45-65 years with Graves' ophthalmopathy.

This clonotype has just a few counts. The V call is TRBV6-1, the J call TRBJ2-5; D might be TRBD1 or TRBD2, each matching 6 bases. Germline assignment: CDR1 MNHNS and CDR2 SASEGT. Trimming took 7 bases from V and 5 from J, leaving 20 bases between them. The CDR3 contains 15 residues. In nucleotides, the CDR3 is TGTGCCAGCAAGGAGGGGGGTCGGAGGATCGAGACCCAGTACTTC. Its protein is CASKEGGRRIETQYF.

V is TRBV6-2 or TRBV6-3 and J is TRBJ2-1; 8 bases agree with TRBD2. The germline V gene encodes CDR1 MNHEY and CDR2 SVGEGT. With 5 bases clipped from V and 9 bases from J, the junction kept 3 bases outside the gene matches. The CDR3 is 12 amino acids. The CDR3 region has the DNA TGTGCCAGCAGTACTCTAGCGGGTGAGCAGTTCTTC. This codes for CASSTLAGEQFF.

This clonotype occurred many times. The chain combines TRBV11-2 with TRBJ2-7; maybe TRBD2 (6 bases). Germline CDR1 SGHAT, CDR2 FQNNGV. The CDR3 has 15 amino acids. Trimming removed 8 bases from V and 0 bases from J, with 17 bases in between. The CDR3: CASQNLPGVSYEQYF. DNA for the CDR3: TGTGCCAGCCAGAATTTACCGGGAGTCTCCTACGAGCAGTACTTC.

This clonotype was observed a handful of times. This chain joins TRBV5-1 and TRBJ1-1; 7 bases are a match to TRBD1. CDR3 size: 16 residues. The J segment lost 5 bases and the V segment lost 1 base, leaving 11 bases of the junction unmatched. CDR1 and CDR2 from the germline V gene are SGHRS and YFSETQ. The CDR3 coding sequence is TGCGCCAGCAGCTTGCTGCAGACCTCAGGGGGGACTGAAGCTTTCTTT. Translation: CASSLLQTSGGTEAFF.

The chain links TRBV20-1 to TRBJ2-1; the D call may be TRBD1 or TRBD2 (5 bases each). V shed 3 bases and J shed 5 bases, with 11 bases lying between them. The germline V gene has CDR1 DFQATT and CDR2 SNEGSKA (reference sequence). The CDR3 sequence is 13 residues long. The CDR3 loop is CSASWDLNNEQFF. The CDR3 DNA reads TGCAGTGCTAGCTGGGACCTCAACAATGAGCAGTTCTTC.

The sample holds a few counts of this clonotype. CDR3 loop: CASYFGGNQPQHF. The CDR3 bases are TGTGCCAGCTATTTTGGAGGGAATCAGCCCCAGCATTTT. This chain uses TRBV28 with TRBJ1-5; D not certain. The CDR3 contains 13 residues. V lost 8 bases to trimming and J lost 4 bases, with 12 bases between them. Germline assignment: CDR1 MDHEN and CDR2 SYDVKM.

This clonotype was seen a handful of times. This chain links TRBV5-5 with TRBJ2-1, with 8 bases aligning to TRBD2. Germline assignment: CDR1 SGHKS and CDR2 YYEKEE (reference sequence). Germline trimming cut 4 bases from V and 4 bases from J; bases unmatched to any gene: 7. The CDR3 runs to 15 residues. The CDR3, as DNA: TGTGCCAGCAGCCCGACGGGACTAGTATACAATGAGCAGTTCTTC. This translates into CASSPTGLVYNEQFF.

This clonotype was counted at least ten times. This CDR3 is CASSLSGTTYNEQFF. The CDR3 coding sequence is TGTGCCAGCAGCTTATCCGGGACTACTTACAATGAGCAGTTCTTC. This chain connects TRBV7-3 to TRBJ2-1; the match to TRBD2 covers 7 bases. V lost 2 bases and J lost 4; bases outside the gene matches: 5. The germline CDR1 and CDR2 sequences are SGHTA and FQGTGA. This CDR3 comprises 15 residues. Drawing the rest from reference TRBV7-3 and TRBJ2-1, the complete variable domain is GAGVSQTPSNKVTEKGKYVELRCDPISGHTALYWYRQSLGQGPEFLIYFQGTGAADDSGLPNDRFFAVRPEGSVSTLKIQRTERGDSAVYLCASSLSGTTYNEQFFGPGTRLTVL.

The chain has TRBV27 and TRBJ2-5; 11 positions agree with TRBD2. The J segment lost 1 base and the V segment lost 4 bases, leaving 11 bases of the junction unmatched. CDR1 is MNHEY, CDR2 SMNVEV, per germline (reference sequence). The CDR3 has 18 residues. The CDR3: CASSSRLAGYPPQETQYF. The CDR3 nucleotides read TGTGCCAGCAGTTCGAGACTAGCGGGATACCCCCCCCAAGAGACCCAGTACTTC.

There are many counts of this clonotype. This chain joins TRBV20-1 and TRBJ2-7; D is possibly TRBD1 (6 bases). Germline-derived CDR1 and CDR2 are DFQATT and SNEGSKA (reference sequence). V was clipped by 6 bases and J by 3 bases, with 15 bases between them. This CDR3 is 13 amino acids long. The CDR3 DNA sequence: TGCAGTGCCCGGGCCGGGACATTCTACGAGCAGTACTTC. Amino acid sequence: CSARAGTFYEQYF.

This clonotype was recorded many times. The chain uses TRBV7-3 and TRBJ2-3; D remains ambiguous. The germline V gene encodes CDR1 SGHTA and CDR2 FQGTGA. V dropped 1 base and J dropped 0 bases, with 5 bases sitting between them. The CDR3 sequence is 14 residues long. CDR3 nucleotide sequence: TGTGCCAGCAGCTTAATCGGGAGCACAGATACGCAGTATTTT. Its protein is CASSLIGSTDTQYF.

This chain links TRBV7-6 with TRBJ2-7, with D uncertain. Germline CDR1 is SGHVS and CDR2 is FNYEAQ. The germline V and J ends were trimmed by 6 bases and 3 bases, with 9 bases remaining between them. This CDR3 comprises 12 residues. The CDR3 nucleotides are TGTGCCAGCAGAAACAGTAGCTACGAGCAGTACTTC. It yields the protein CASRNSSYEQYF. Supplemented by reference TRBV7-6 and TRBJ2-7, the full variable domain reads GAGVSQSPRYKVTKRGQDVALRCDPISGHVSLYWYRQALGQGPEFLTYFNYEAQQDKSGLPNDRFSAERPEGSISTLTIQRTEQRDSAMYRCASRNSSYEQYFGPGTRLTVT.

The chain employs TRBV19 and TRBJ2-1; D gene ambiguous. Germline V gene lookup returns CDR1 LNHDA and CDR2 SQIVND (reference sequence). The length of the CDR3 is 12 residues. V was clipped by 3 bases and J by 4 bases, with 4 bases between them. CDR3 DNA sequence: TGTGCCAGTAGTATCCGTTACAATGAGCAGTTCTTC. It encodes CASSIRYNEQFF. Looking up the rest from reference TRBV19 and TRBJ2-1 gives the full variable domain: DGGITQSPKYLFRKEGQNVTLSCEQNLNHDAMYWYRQDPGQGLRLIYYSQIVNDFQKGDIAEGYSVSREKKESFPLTVTSAQKNPTAFYLCASSIRYNEQFFGPGTRLTVL.

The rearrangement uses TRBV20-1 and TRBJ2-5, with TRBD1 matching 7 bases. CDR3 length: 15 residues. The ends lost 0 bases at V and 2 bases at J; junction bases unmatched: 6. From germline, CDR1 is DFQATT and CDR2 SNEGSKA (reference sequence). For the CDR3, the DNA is TGCAGTGCTAGAGATCGTGGCAGGGGGCAAGAGACCCAGTACTTC. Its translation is CSARDRGRGQETQYF.